The sequence of this T cell receptor beta chain was determined in a study of metastatic and nonmetastatic thyroid tumors. Turning to the study itself: Thyroid patients, malignant and benign, had repertoires compared across blood and tumor or nodule tissue. Study conclusions and caveats: In both blood and tumor samples, TCR beta diversity was reported significantly higher for malignant than benign nodules.

As processed by the authors: CDR3 differences across clinicopathological groups were used to build a distant-metastasis classifier for papillary thyroid cancer. TCRdb re-called clones from the PCR reads using MiXCR. For this entry, the V and J calls and clone size follow TCRdb and not the study's own pipeline. The sample lists 7,000 to 9,500 clones, roughly a quarter occurring once. This clone qualifies as large. What it binds is not known. No patient had received any treatment before thyroid surgery. Germline-derived CDR1 and CDR2 are SGHRS and YFSETQ. The CDR3 runs to 14 residues. With 0 bases removed from V and 3 bases from J, the gap between germline ends came to 10 bases.

The chain links TRBV5-1 to TRBJ2-7, with D perhaps given as TRBD1 or TRBD2 (6 bases each). The clonotype was recovered from a female donor with papillary thyroid cancer or a benign thyroid nodule (not recorded which). Some clones in this sample may be carry-over from other donors' samples. Sequenced input: tumor tissue. CDR3 bases: TGCGCCAGCAGCTTGGGTGGGGGGCTCTACGAGCAGTACTTC. Translated, it gives CASSLGGGLYEQYF.